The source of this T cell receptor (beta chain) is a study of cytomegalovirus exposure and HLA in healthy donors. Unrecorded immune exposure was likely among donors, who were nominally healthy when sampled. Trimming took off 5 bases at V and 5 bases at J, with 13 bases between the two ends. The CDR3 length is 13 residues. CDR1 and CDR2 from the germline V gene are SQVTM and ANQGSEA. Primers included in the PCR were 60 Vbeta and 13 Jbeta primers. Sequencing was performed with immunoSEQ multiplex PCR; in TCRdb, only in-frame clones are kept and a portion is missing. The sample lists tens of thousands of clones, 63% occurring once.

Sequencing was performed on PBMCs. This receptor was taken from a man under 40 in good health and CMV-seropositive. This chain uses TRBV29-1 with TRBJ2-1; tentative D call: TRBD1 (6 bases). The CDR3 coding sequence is TGCAGCGTTTGGACAGTAGAACACAATGAGCAGTTCTTC. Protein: CSVWTVEHNEQFF.